This TCR beta chain emerged from a study of cytomegalovirus exposure and HLA in healthy donors (dated by TCRdb to the late 2010s). Background on the whole study: An earlier analysis of approximately 640 of the donors reported roughly 270 Gb of sequence data and some 120 million unique TCR beta sequences from 190 million or so T cells. A later genetic analysis used genome-wide SNP genotypes for about 60% of the roughly 670 donors, treating that subset as a discovery cohort. Of the approximately 370 genotyped donors, over 80% were placed in the genetic ancestry cluster associated with self-reported Caucasian donors. To predict cytomegalovirus infection status, the study combined high-throughput TCR immunosequencing, statistical association of individual TCRs with disease status, and machine learning. The study profiled the T cell repertoires of approximately 700 subjects by immunosequencing and related them to cytomegalovirus serostatus. Roughly 300 gigabases of sequencing data and approximately 92 million unique TCR sequences made up an early release that covered approximately 650 HLA-typed donors. Every discovery cohort repertoire had been produced on one sequencing platform. HLA typing included class I and class II loci at four-digit resolution. Because of strong linkage in the cohort, five DR-DQ haplotypes were treated as single units for association and clustering. Donor age, sex, ethnicity and CMV serostatus were compiled together with the repertoire data. In the later analysis, no new phenotypic data were used to find candidate immune exposures; instead, reliance was placed on TCR beta sequences and their occurrence across donors. A separate validation cohort of roughly 130 different subjects was used in addition to the roughly 620-subject first cohort. The number of typed donors differed by locus: roughly 629-640 for A, B, C, DRB1 and DQB1; approximately 540 for DQA1; about 600 for DPA1; and some 450 for DPB1. In a later analysis, previously published TCR beta repertoires from more than 500 donors were re-analyzed and high-resolution HLA genotyping was added so that TCR occurrence patterns could be studied. Across roughly 420 genotyped donors of the cohort, an average of about 240,000 unique TCR beta nucleotide sequences per donor were sequenced, and 15% to 20% of those sequences were non-productive. In an earlier analysis of a few hundred of the donors, high-throughput TCR beta sequencing was used to judge whether each TCR beta V gene segment behaved as functional or pseudogenic. The aim of the study was to test whether cataloging public T cell receptors could identify signatures of past pathogen exposure. Points the paper makes about the study in general: Because counts were too low, about 15 rarely observed V segments, including chromosome 9 orphons, were left out of the earlier analysis of 500 to 650 of the donors. A further reported finding was that TCR beta sequences accurately predicted the HLA-A and HLA-B alleles for most subjects in the first cohort. In a later genetic analysis, fewer N-insertions in productive TCRs were reported among donors in an Asian-associated ancestry cluster than the roughly 700-donor mean. Sequencing depth was assumed to be roughly uniform across donors in the presence/absence analyses, though that assumption may not hold. The only immune exposure information available for the cohort was CMV serostatus. In an earlier analysis of about 540 of the donors, most TCR beta V segments were observed in productive rearrangements about 87% or about 30% of the time, broadly matching IMGT annotations. Most CMV-associated TCR beta chains appeared to be HLA-restricted in a later analysis, and the HLA associations seemed to be driven largely by CMV exposure. Compared with equally common non-associated chains, HLA-associated TCR beta chains in a later analysis were more clonally expanded and had lower generation probabilities. Correlated functional status among segregating V segments might reflect linkage disequilibrium, but an unknown experimental factor could not be ruled out. Across donors, most TCR sequences were observed very rarely, whereas some public TCRs were present in many individuals. At a false discovery rate of 0.05, a later analysis linked under 20,000 TCR beta sequences to specific HLA alleles. In the study, around 150 TCR beta chains were listed as associated with cytomegalovirus. Because HLA typing was missing for some donors at each locus, association tests included only the typed subset. In a later analysis, several top co-occurrence clusters were reported to appear linked to parvovirus B19, influenza, CMV and Epstein-Barr virus. The classifier was reported to diagnose cytomegalovirus status with high specificity and sensitivity in both the original cohort and the validation cohort. The authors suggested that the approach could potentially be extended to other disease states and immunological phenotypes. Some IMGT-functional V segments, including TRBV6-2 and TRBV6-3, could not be told apart with the 87-base-pair reads, so those segments were excluded. A later genetic analysis associated a missense DCLRE1C variant with V-gene and J-gene trimming of TCR beta chains, and an independent cohort replicated the association. Three of the identified cytomegalovirus-associated TCR beta chains were confirmed in vitro to be specific for cytomegalovirus antigens. The cohort was sequenced for TCR beta chains only, and without alpha or paired-chain data the features that could be detected were limited. A cluster of highly shared sequence variants was judged likely to represent a technical artifact of the sequencing pipeline. When HLA alleles, especially DR and DQ, strongly co-occurred, attributing TCR associations to individual alleles was difficult. A later analysis found that TCR association rates varied across HLA loci, with DRB1 alleles showing the most associated TCRs and HLA-C alleles the fewest.

Library method: the immunoSEQ multiplex PCR assay. For the multiplex PCR, a mixture combining 60 forward primers for TCR Vbeta segments and 13 reverse primers for TCR Jbeta segments was used. Amplification of the CDR3 region of rearranged TCR beta genes was performed with a multiplex PCR assay on genomic DNA. Amplified TCR beta libraries were sequenced as 87-base-pair reads on the Illumina HiSeq System. As for how the authors treated the data: A later analysis tallied 70 million to 100 million unique TCR beta chains across the 700 or so repertoires, and some 12 million of those chains were shared by two or more donors. Raw reads were error-corrected and collapsed into unique sequences with a nearest-neighbor algorithm that merged closely related sequences to remove PCR and sequencing errors. To assign V, D and J gene segments, CDR3 sequences were aligned to IMGT reference sequences. For a sequence to be retained, at least a six-nucleotide match to both a V gene segment and a J gene segment was required. A rearrangement counted as productive if the CDR3 had no stop codons and remained in frame with V and J, and every other rearrangement counted as non-productive. Following IMGT convention, CDR3 was defined as the stretch from the second conserved V-encoded cysteine up to the conserved J-encoded phenylalanine. Sequences without an unambiguous match to a single V gene segment were excluded from the earlier analysis of about 630 of the donors. In an earlier analysis of 587 of the donors, V segments were called functional above 56.7% productive rearrangements and were called segregating when the between-donor standard deviation exceeded 5%. A statistical classification framework was developed to diagnose cytomegalovirus status using the catalog of TCR beta chain sequences. In a later analysis, V and J genes were assigned by comparing TCR nucleotide sequences against IMGT/GENE-DB human TR gene sequences. The TCRdist pipeline was used in a later analysis to assign CDR3 sequences and most-parsimonious VDJ recombination scenarios. In a later analysis, each TCR beta chain was defined by its CDR3 amino acid sequence together with its V-gene family, and reads without a unique V-gene family were excluded. A later analysis removed 550 to 650 highly shared, low-generation-probability nucleotide sequences to deal with suspected cross-contamination and a sequencing artifact. For each public chain, a later analysis derived a clonal expansion index from normalized ranks of inferred template counts within each repertoire. In a later analysis, generation probabilities were computed with a VDJ recombination model fitted to out-of-frame rearrangements, and the resulting probabilities were checked against IGoR. A later analysis scored TCR-TCR, TCR-HLA and TCR-CMV co-occurrence with hypergeometric tests, applying a repertoire-size bias correction to TCR pairs. To estimate false discovery rates, a later analysis permuted the HLA or CMV assignments 20 times. A later analysis grouped co-occurring TCRs with DBSCAN, adding TCRdist sequence similarity when clustering within HLA-allele-positive subsets. Repertoires with fewer than 30,000 or more than 120,000 public chains were left out of co-occurrence clustering, as were several repertoires with anomalous nucleotide sharing. Entries here come from immuneACCESS through TCRdb and include only in-frame sequences with V and J called. Some clones fail to appear in such tables; in the studies checked, an unresolved V gene covers under half of the shortfall, and the cause of the remainder is unknown. The DNA was the basis for D and trimming; V, J and clone size are from that table. Recorded for this sample are 120,000 or so clones; more than 9% of them occurred a single time. The ten top clones hold roughly 4.6% of the sample.

This clone was counted only a few times. The antigen it binds to is not known. Per-base quality was not reported, and no clone a single base away is much larger than it. CDR1 SNHLY and CDR2 FYNNEI are derived from the germline V gene. CDR3 length: 14 amino acids, cysteine to phenylalanine. Just the 42-base CDR3 DNA is kept, in frame starting at base 1. The germline V and J ends show losses of 8 bases and 3 bases respectively, and no gene match explains 7 bases of the junction. The cohort consisted of 650 to 700 healthy bone marrow donors. At the time of sampling, every cohort member was nominally healthy, though immune exposures that went unrecorded were likely present. The donor was CMV seropositive and was included in the group of 250 to 300 seropositive cohort members. Each donor provided a peripheral blood sample, and peripheral blood mononuclear cells were used for TCR beta sequencing. Genomic DNA was extracted from the blood cell samples with the Qiagen DNeasy Blood Extraction Kit.

The chain joins TRBV2 to TRBJ2-1; the junction holds 7 bases that match TRBD2. The TCR originated in a woman aged 18-29 years in good health and CMV-seropositive. The sequencing sample was made of PBMCs. The encoded CDR3 is CASEGGSGYNEQFF. The nucleotide sequence reads as follows: TGTGCCAGCGAGGGCGGGAGCGGCTACAATGAGCAGTTCTTC.